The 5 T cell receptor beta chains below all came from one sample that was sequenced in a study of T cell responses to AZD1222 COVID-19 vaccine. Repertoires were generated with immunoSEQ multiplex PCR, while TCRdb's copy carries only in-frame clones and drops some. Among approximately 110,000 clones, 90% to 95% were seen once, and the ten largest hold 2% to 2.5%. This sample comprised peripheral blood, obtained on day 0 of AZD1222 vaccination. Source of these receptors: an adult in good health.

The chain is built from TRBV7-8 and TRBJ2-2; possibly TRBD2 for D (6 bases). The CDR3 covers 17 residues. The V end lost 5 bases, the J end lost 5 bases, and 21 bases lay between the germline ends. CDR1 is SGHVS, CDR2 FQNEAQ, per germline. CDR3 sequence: CASSRASARGRTGELFF. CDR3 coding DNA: TGTGCCAGCAGCCGAGCTAGCGCCCGGGGAAGGACCGGGGAGCTGTTTTTT.

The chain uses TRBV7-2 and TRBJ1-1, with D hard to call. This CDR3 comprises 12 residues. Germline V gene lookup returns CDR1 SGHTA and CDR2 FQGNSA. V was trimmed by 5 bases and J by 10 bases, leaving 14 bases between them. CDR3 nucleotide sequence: TGTGCCAGCAGCGTGGACGTTCGTGGAGCTTTCTTT. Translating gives CASSVDVRGAFF. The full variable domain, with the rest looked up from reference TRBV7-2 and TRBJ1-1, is GAGVSQSPSNKVTEKGKDVELRCDPISGHTALYWYRQSLGQGLEFLIYFQGNSAPDKSGLPSDRFSAERTGGSVSTLTIQRTQQEDSAVYLCASSVDVRGAFFGQGTRLTVV.

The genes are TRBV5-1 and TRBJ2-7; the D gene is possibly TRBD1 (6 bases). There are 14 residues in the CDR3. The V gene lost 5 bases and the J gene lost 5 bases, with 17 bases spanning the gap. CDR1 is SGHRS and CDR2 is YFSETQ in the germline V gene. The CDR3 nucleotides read TGCGCCAGCAGTCCTCAGAGGAACAGGGACGAGCAGTACTTC. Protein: CASSPQRNRDEQYF.

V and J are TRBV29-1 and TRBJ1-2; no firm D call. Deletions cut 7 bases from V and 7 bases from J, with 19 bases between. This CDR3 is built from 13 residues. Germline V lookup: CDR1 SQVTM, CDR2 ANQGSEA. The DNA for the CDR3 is TGCAGCGCCTTGCCCAGTCCTGTTGGTGGCTACACCTTC. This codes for CSALPSPVGGYTF.

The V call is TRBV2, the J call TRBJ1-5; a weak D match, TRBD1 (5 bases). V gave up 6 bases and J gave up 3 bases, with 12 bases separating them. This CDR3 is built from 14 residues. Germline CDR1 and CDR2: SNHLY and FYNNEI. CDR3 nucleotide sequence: TGTGCCAGCAGCCAGGACATAAACAATCAGCCCCAGCATTTT. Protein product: CASSQDINNQPQHF.